This entry lists 23 T cell receptor beta chains sequenced from one sample in a study of neoadjuvant nivolumab and ipilimumab in lung cancer. Sequencing was performed with immunoSEQ multiplex PCR; in TCRdb, only in-frame clones are kept and a portion is missing. The profile shows 45,000 to 55,000 clones, about 89% of them singletons. Source: blood, taken before neoadjuvant nivolumab, alone or with ipilimumab. These receptors all come from an adult with non-small cell lung cancer. Some clones in this sample may be carry-over from other donors' samples.

The CDR3 protein is CASSSSGSVDTGELFF. As DNA, the CDR3 is TGCGCCAGCAGTTCATCGGGTTCAGTGGACACCGGGGAGCTGTTTTTT. The chain joins TRBV5-1 to TRBJ2-2, with D unresolved. V was trimmed by 5 bases and J by 3 bases, leaving 17 bases between them. Germline assignment: CDR1 SGHRS and CDR2 YFSETQ. CDR3 length equals 16 residues. Together with reference TRBV5-1 and TRBJ2-2, the CDR3 gives the full variable domain: KAGVTQTPRYLIKTRGQQVTLSCSPISGHRSVSWYQQTPGQGLQFLFEYFSETQRNKGNFPGRFSGRQFSNSRSEMNVSTLELGDSALYLCASSSSGSVDTGELFFGEGSRLTVL.

This chain uses TRBV7-3 with TRBJ1-1; D ambiguous. CDR1 SGHTA and CDR2 FQGTGA come from the germline V gene. The CDR3 extends over 14 amino acids. The V gene lost 0 bases and the J gene lost 1 base, with 6 bases spanning the gap. The DNA for the CDR3 is TGTGCCAGCAGCTTAACCGGGAGGAACACTGAAGCTTTCTTT. It yields the protein CASSLTGRNTEAFF.

This chain uses TRBV18 with TRBJ2-5; 8 nucleotides agree with TRBD2. Germline assignment: CDR1 KGHSH and CDR2 LQKENI. V lost 0 bases, J lost 3 bases, and 6 bases stayed unmatched. The CDR3 extends over 16 amino acids. In DNA, the CDR3 is TGTGCCAGCTCACCACCGGGGCTAGCGGGTGAAGAGACCCAGTACTTC. Translating it yields CASSPPGLAGEETQYF.

The sample holds one count of this clone. The CDR3 loop is CASSQWGGAYEQYF. CDR3 bases: TGTGCCAGCAGCCAGTGGGGAGGGGCCTACGAGCAGTACTTC. The chain carries TRBV9 and TRBJ2-7, with TRBD2 identical over 7 bases. Unmatched junction bases numbered 6, after V lost 4 bases and J lost 2 bases. This CDR3 contains 14 residues. Germline values: CDR1 SGDLS, CDR2 YYNGEE. Together with reference TRBV9 and TRBJ2-7, the CDR3 gives the full variable domain: DSGVTQTPKHLITATGQRVTLRCSPRSGDLSVYWYQQSLDQGLQFLIQYYNGEERAKGNILERFSAQQFPDLHSELNLSSLELGDSALYFCASSQWGGAYEQYFGPGTRLTVT.

The V and J genes are TRBV5-4 and TRBJ2-1; the match to TRBD2 covers 11 bases. The germline CDR1 and CDR2 sequences are SGHNT and YYREEE (reference sequence). V shed 4 bases and J 7 bases; nucleotides not matched to a gene: 10. The CDR3 consists of 16 residues. In DNA, the CDR3 is TGTGCCAGCAGCGGGGGAGGGACTAGCGGATCAAATGAGCAGTTCTTC. Translation: CASSGGGTSGSNEQFF.

The chain is built from TRBV5-5 and TRBJ2-5, with D perhaps being TRBD1 or TRBD2 (6 bases each). Germline values: CDR1 SGHKS, CDR2 YYEKEE (reference sequence). There are 14 residues in the CDR3. V was trimmed by 9 bases and J by 5 bases, leaving 20 bases between them. The CDR3, as DNA: TGTGCCACCTCCATCTTGGGGGCGGGGGAGACCCAGTACTTC. It encodes CATSILGAGETQYF.

V is TRBV18 and J is TRBJ2-5; D call uncertain. CDR3 length equals 13 residues. Germline-derived CDR1 and CDR2 are KGHSH and LQKENI. V was clipped by 3 bases and J by 5 bases, with 10 bases between them. CDR3 protein: CASSPDQGETQYF. In DNA, the CDR3 is TGTGCCAGCTCACCGGACCAAGGGGAGACCCAGTACTTC.

Points on this clone: This CDR3 is also generated by other DNA sequences in the sample. The chain has TRBV29-1 and TRBJ2-3; D might be TRBD2 (5 bases). With 3 bases removed from V and 0 bases from J, the gap between germline ends came to 10 bases. This CDR3 has 14 amino acids. Germline V gene lookup returns CDR1 SQVTM and CDR2 ANQGSEA. The CDR3 reads CSVERRTSTDTQYF. The CDR3 nucleotides are TGCAGCGTTGAGAGGCGGACTAGCACAGATACGCAGTATTTT.

The CDR3 sequence is CASSFQGLAGELFF. Written as DNA, the CDR3 is TGCGCCAGCAGCTTCCAGGGTTTAGCCGGGGAGCTGTTTTTT. V gene TRBV5-1 combines with J gene TRBJ2-2; TRBD1 might be the D (5 bases). CDR3 length: 14 residues. V gave up 2 bases and J gave up 6 bases, with 11 bases separating them. Germline V gene sequence: CDR1 SGHRS, CDR2 YFSETQ.

This clone was observed a single time. The chain carries TRBV7-6 and TRBJ1-3, with D maybe TRBD1 (5 bases). CDR3 size: 15 residues. V was pared by 2 bases and J by 2 bases, with 10 bases between. CDR1 and CDR2 from the germline V gene are SGHVS and FNYEAQ. The DNA for the CDR3 is TGTGCCAGCAGCTTACAGGGAGATACTGGAAACACCATATATTTT. Amino acid sequence: CASSLQGDTGNTIYF.

The V gene is TRBV5-1, the J gene TRBJ1-2; 7 bases are a match to TRBD1. Germline CDR1 reads SGHRS; CDR2 reads YFSETQ. The CDR3 loop spans 14 amino acids. V was clipped by 2 bases and J by 4 bases; unmatched bases: 5. As DNA, the CDR3 is TGCGCCAGCAGCTTAACCGGGACAGCCTATGGCTACACCTTC. Translated: CASSLTGTAYGYTF.

V is TRBV2 and J is TRBJ2-3; D is unclear. CDR3 length: 12 residues. V lost 6 bases, J lost 6 bases, and 10 bases lay in between. Germline V gene sequence: CDR1 SNHLY, CDR2 FYNNEI. Written as DNA, the CDR3 is TGTGCCAGCAGAAACTCCGGCGATACGCAGTATTTT. Protein: CASRNSGDTQYF. Using reference TRBV2 and TRBJ2-3 for the parts outside the CDR3, the full variable domain is EPEVTQTPSHQVTQMGQEVILRCVPISNHLYFYWYRQILGQKVEFLVSFYNNEISEKSEIFDDQFSVERPDGSNFTLKIRSTKLEDSAMYFCASRNSGDTQYFGPGTRLTVL.

V usage is TRBV29-1 and J usage is TRBJ2-5; 7 bases align to TRBD1. The J call could be wrong; TRBJ2-7 is a better fit for the DNA end. The germline V gene has CDR1 SQVTM and CDR2 ANQGSEA. This CDR3 has 12 residues. CDR3 DNA sequence: TGCAGCGTGGGACAGTGGTCCTACGAGCAGTACTTC. The encoded protein is CSVGQWSYEQYF.

This clone came up a few times. The chain has TRBV6-5 and TRBJ1-1; no clear D gene. The V end lost 5 bases, the J end lost 10 bases, and 14 bases lay between the germline ends. Germline assignment: CDR1 MNHEY and CDR2 SVGAGI. The CDR3 spans 12 residues. The CDR3, as DNA: TGTGCCAGCAGTGCCCCCAAACGCGGAGCTTTCTTT. Residues: CASSAPKRGAFF.

The V call is TRBV29-1, the J call TRBJ2-5; D tentatively fits TRBD1 or TRBD2 (6 bases each). Germline V gene sequence: CDR1 SQVTM, CDR2 ANQGSEA. CDR3 size: 11 residues. V gave up 4 bases and J gave up 5 bases, with 8 bases separating them. The CDR3 is CSVGGAETQYF. CDR3 DNA: TGCAGCGTTGGGGGGGCGGAGACCCAGTACTTC. The full variable domain, with the rest looked up from reference TRBV29-1 and TRBJ2-5, is SAVISQKPSRDICQRGTSLTIQCQVDSQVTMMFWYRQQPGQSLTLIATANQGSEATYESGFVIDKFPISRPNLTFSTLTVSNMSPEDSSIYLCSVGGAETQYFGPGTRLLVL.

Points on this clone: One end of the junction fails to match germline, which may point to a read error. This chain joins TRBV5-1 and TRBJ2-2; unclear D gene. The CDR3 totals 15 residues. The germline gives CDR1 SGHRS, CDR2 YFSETQ. This chain's CDR3 is CASSLALDTTRELFF. The DNA of the CDR3 is TGCGCCAGCAGCTTGGCCCTAGACACCACCCGGGAGCTGTTTTTT.

The chain employs TRBV18 and TRBJ1-4; D might be TRBD1 (5 bases). Germline assignment: CDR1 KGHSH and CDR2 LQKENI. The CDR3 runs 14 residues. V was pared by 3 bases and J by 3 bases, with 8 bases between. The CDR3 DNA reads as TGTGCCAGCTCACCGGACATCTCTAATGAAAAACTGTTTTTT. This translates into CASSPDISNEKLFF.

V gene TRBV9 combines with J gene TRBJ2-2, with TRBD2 matching over 8 bases. V trimming: 4 bases; J trimming: 7 bases; junction bases outside the gene matches: 9. CDR1 and CDR2 from the germline V gene are SGDLS and YYNGEE. This CDR3 has 15 amino acids. As DNA, the CDR3 is TGTGCCAGCAGCTTAAGGCAGAGCGGGGGCGGGGAGCTGTTTTTT. Protein sequence: CASSLRQSGGGELFF.

J is TRBJ2-5 and V is TRBV7-2, with 11 positions matching TRBD2. This CDR3 has 15 residues. The junction had 4 bases not matched to a gene; V was cut back by 5 bases and J by 2 bases. The germline V gene encodes CDR1 SGHTA and CDR2 FQGNSA. The CDR3 DNA reads TGTGCCAGCAGCCCGACTAGCGGGGAGCAAGAGACCCAGTACTTC. Translation: CASSPTSGEQETQYF.

The genes are TRBV7-8 and TRBJ2-3; tentative D call: TRBD2 (7 bases). Between the trimmed V and J ends, which lost 2 bases and 3 bases, there was a span of 12 bases. CDR1 SGHVS and CDR2 FQNEAQ come from the germline V gene. This CDR3 contains 15 residues. The CDR3: CASSLQGRGTDTQYF. The CDR3 coding sequence is TGTGCCAGCAGCTTACAGGGGAGGGGTACAGATACGCAGTATTTT. The complete variable domain, with remaining parts taken from reference TRBV7-8 and TRBJ2-3, reads GAGVSQSPRYKVAKRGQDVALRCDPISGHVSLFWYQQALGQGPEFLTYFQNEAQLDKSGLPSDRFFAERPEGSVSTLKIQRTQQEDSAVYLCASSLQGRGTDTQYFGPGTRLTVL.

This chain uses TRBV6-1 with TRBJ2-5; a weak D match, TRBD2 (6 bases). This CDR3 is built from 12 residues. Trimming removed 6 bases from V and 4 bases from J, with 9 bases in between. From germline, CDR1 is MNHNS and CDR2 SASEGT. CDR3 sequence reads: CASREGVETQYF. CDR3 bases: TGTGCCAGCAGGGAGGGAGTAGAGACCCAGTACTTC.

Here the CDR3 DNA reads TGTGCCAGCAGTCCAACTAGCGGGAGTGACGAGCAGTACTTC. It specifies CASSPTSGSDEQYF. The chain recombines TRBV6-5 with TRBJ2-7, with 11 positions matching TRBD2. Germline loops: CDR1 MNHEY, CDR2 SVGAGI. The ends lost 5 bases at V and 5 bases at J; junction bases unmatched: 5. The CDR3 contains 14 residues.

The chain has TRBV5-1 and TRBJ2-5; possible D gene TRBD2, 5 bases. Germline assignment: CDR1 SGHRS and CDR2 YFSETQ. The ends were cut back, 2 bases at V and 3 bases at J, with 11 bases in the middle. This CDR3 has 14 residues. CDR3 amino acids: CASSFGEHKETQYF. The CDR3 bases are TGCGCCAGCAGCTTCGGGGAGCACAAAGAGACCCAGTACTTC.